One and the same sample provided the 26 T cell receptor beta chains below, sequenced in a study of CD8+ T cells in alopecia areata. Extraction of RNA preceded its reverse transcription into cDNA, which served as the sequencing template. The assay was immunoSEQ multiplex PCR, and TCRdb's table has in-frame clones only and misses some. Seen here are 200,000 to 250,000 clones, 50% to 75% observed once, and the top ten hold roughly 4.2%. Treatment denoted: oral pan-JAK inhibitor, 5-10 mg twice daily. The sample here was CD4+ T cells sorted from blood, taken at week 4, from a patient treated with tofacitinib. The receptors come from a human donor with alopecia areata.

In this sample, this clone turned up once. The rearrangement links TRBV2 to TRBJ1-4, with 7 positions matching TRBD1. This CDR3 contains 13 residues. Trimming cost V 7 bases and J 8 bases; bases outside gene matches: 7. The germline V gene has CDR1 SNHLY and CDR2 FYNNEI. The CDR3 loop reads CASTSGGDEKLFF. CDR3 nucleotide sequence: TGTGCCAGCACCTCAGGGGGTGACGAAAAACTGTTTTTT.

This chain joins TRBV2 and TRBJ2-3, with D perhaps matching TRBD1 or TRBD2 (6 bases each). The germline V and J ends were trimmed by 3 bases and 5 bases, with 24 bases remaining between them. Germline CDR1 is SNHLY and CDR2 is FYNNEI. The CDR3 is made up of 18 amino acids. The chain's CDR3 is CASSERGWGPSDGDTQYF. DNA of the CDR3: TGTGCCAGCAGTGAGCGGGGCTGGGGGCCCTCCGATGGAGATACGCAGTATTTT.

The rearrangement links TRBV6-5 to TRBJ2-7, with D unresolved. This CDR3 contains 12 residues. Germline-derived CDR1 and CDR2 are MNHEY and SVGAGI. Between the trimmed V and J ends, which lost 2 bases and 4 bases, there was a span of 6 bases. The CDR3 sequence is CASSYVKYEQYF. CDR3 sequence (DNA): TGTGCCAGCAGTTACGTAAAGTACGAGCAGTACTTC.

The chain carries TRBV2 and TRBJ1-2; D may be TRBD1 (5 bases). V lost 3 bases and J 8 bases, leaving 13 bases between the germline ends. Germline CDR1 SNHLY, CDR2 FYNNEI. The CDR3 loop spans 13 amino acids. The CDR3 loop reads CASSERQSGGYTF. Here the CDR3 DNA reads TGTGCCAGCAGTGAGCGACAGTCTGGCGGCTACACCTTC. The entire variable domain, with the rest obtained from reference TRBV2 and TRBJ1-2, is as follows: EPEVTQTPSHQVTQMGQEVILRCVPISNHLYFYWYRQILGQKVEFLVSFYNNEISEKSEIFDDQFSVERPDGSNFTLKIRSTKLEDSAMYFCASSERQSGGYTFGSGTRLTVV.

V and J are TRBV5-1 and TRBJ2-1; 14 nucleotides agree with TRBD2. J was trimmed by 7 bases and V by 4 bases; bases with no gene match: 4. The germline V gene encodes CDR1 SGHRS and CDR2 YFSETQ. This CDR3 is 15 amino acids long. CDR3 residues: CASSAGLAGGNEQFF. CDR3 bases: TGCGCCAGCAGCGCCGGACTAGCGGGGGGAAATGAGCAGTTCTTC.

J is TRBJ2-2 and V is TRBV9; D is unresolved. The CDR3 loop spans 13 amino acids. Germline-derived CDR1 and CDR2 are SGDLS and YYNGEE. V dropped 2 bases and J dropped 2 bases, with 4 bases sitting between them. The CDR3 sequence is CASSVSNTGELFF. The CDR3 DNA reads TGTGCCAGCAGCGTCAGTAACACCGGGGAGCTGTTTTTT.

The chain carries TRBV25-1 and TRBJ2-1; D tentatively reads TRBD1 or TRBD2 (6 bases each). The CDR3 runs 15 residues. V lost 4 bases, J lost 4 bases, and 14 bases lay in between. Germline-derived CDR1 and CDR2 are MGHDK and SYGVNS. In nucleotides, the CDR3 is TGTGCCAGCAGTGGGTGGGGGGCAGAGTACAATGAGCAGTTCTTC. It is translated as CASSGWGAEYNEQFF.

V gene TRBV7-2 combines with J gene TRBJ1-5; 8 positions match TRBD1. Trimming at V came to 3 bases and at J to 16 bases, leaving 8 bases not matched to a gene. The CDR3 sequence is 12 residues long. In germline, CDR1 is SGHTA, CDR2 FQGNSA. The DNA for the CDR3 is TGTGCCAGCAGCTTTGACCAGGGGGCGATACATTTT. Protein: CASSFDQGAIHF. Variable domain in full (rest from reference TRBV7-2 and TRBJ1-5): GAGVSQSPSNKVTEKGKDVELRCDPISGHTALYWYRQSLGQGLEFLIYFQGNSAPDKSGLPSDRFSAERTGGSVSTLTIQRTQQEDSAVYLCASSFDQGAIHFGDGTRLSIL.

The chain has TRBV9 and TRBJ2-5, with 9 nucleotides matching TRBD2. The CDR3 is 14 residues long. Looked up from germline, CDR1 is SGDLS and CDR2 is YYNGEE. V was clipped by 0 bases and J by 4 bases; unmatched bases: 1. The CDR3 here is CASSVAAGGETQYF. The DNA for the CDR3 is TGTGCCAGCAGCGTAGCAGCGGGGGGAGAGACCCAGTACTTC.

This rearrangement joins TRBV11-2 to TRBJ2-1; no clear D gene. CDR3 length: 15 residues. Trimming took off 1 base at V and 0 bases at J, with 7 bases between the two ends. Germline-derived CDR1 and CDR2 are SGHAT and FQNNGV. The CDR3 region has the DNA TGTGCCAGCAGCTTAGGTTACGCCTCCTACAATGAGCAGTTCTTC. Encoded protein: CASSLGYASYNEQFF.

This clone showed up just once. This chain's CDR3 is CASSPTSGRYWYF. In nucleotides, the CDR3 is TGTGCCAGCTCACCCACGTCGGGTCGGTATTGGTACTTC. The chain carries TRBV18 and TRBJ2-7; D remains unclear. CDR1 and CDR2 (germline): KGHSH, LQKENI. V dropped 3 bases and J dropped 12 bases, with 18 bases sitting between them. The CDR3 totals 13 residues.

CDR3 sequence reads: CAWSFPVIQYF. In DNA form, the CDR3 reads TGTGCCTGGAGTTTTCCTGTTATTCAGTACTTC. The gene calls are TRBV30 and TRBJ2-4; D call uncertain. The germline CDR1 and CDR2 sequences are GTSNPN and SVGIG (reference sequence). V was shortened by 2 bases and J by 10 bases, with 9 bases between the two germline ends. The CDR3 has 11 amino acids.

This clone was seen more than once but under ten times. The CDR3 sequence: CASSWGRGLETQYF. Here the CDR3 DNA reads TGCGCCAGCAGCTGGGGACGGGGCCTGGAGACCCAGTACTTC. The chain uses TRBV5-1 and TRBJ2-5; D tentatively reads TRBD1 or TRBD2 (5 bases each). Germline V gene lookup returns CDR1 SGHRS and CDR2 YFSETQ. This CDR3 spans 14 amino acids. V lost 3 bases, J lost 5 bases, and 14 bases lay in between.

This sequence joins TRBV6-1 and TRBJ2-7; 11 bases fit TRBD2. CDR1 MNHNS and CDR2 SASEGT come from the germline V gene. The junction had 3 bases not matched to a gene; V was cut back by 5 bases and J by 6 bases. This CDR3 is built from 13 residues. DNA of the CDR3: TGTGCCAGCAGTCACGGGACTAGCGGCGAGCAGTACTTC. The encoded protein is CASSHGTSGEQYF.

This clone has only one observation. The chain is built from TRBV29-1 and TRBJ2-1; no reliable D call. This CDR3 is built from 10 residues. Trimming pared 4 bases from V and 7 bases from J, leaving 5 bases between. Germline CDR1 reads SQVTM; CDR2 reads ANQGSEA. As DNA, the CDR3 is TGCAGCGTTGGTTGGAATGAGCAGTTCTTC. The encoded protein is CSVGWNEQFF.

The chain joins TRBV7-9 to TRBJ2-3; no firm D call. The germline V gene encodes CDR1 SEHNR and CDR2 FQNEAQ (reference sequence). Deletions cut 5 bases from V and 6 bases from J, with 9 bases between. The CDR3 extends over 12 amino acids. The chain's CDR3 is CASSAPADTQYF. For the CDR3, the DNA is TGTGCCAGCAGCGCGCCCGCGGATACGCAGTATTTT.

This clone was seen only a few times. The chain carries TRBV4-3 and TRBJ1-1, with D uncertain. Germline-derived CDR1 and CDR2 are LGHNA and YSLEER. The CDR3 sequence is 14 residues long. V lost 0 bases, J lost 5 bases, and 10 bases lay in between. The CDR3 DNA follows: TGCGCCAGCAGCCAAGATTGGATAAATACTGAAGCTTTCTTT. Translated, it gives CASSQDWINTEAFF.

J is TRBJ2-7 and V is TRBV11-3; TRBD2 is a possible D gene (6 bases). Germline values: CDR1 SGHNT, CDR2 YENEEA. The CDR3 consists of 14 residues. Trimming cost V 5 bases and J 10 bases, with 21 bases left between them. CDR3 residues: CASSLPSEGLLQYF. CDR3 nucleotides: TGTGCCAGCAGCCTCCCTAGCGAGGGACTTCTCCAGTACTTC.

J is TRBJ2-1 and V is TRBV4-2, with D maybe TRBD2 (5 bases). The germline gives CDR1 LGHNA, CDR2 YNFKEQ. The length of the CDR3 is 14 residues. V was pared by 0 bases and J by 7 bases, with 10 bases between. The CDR3 coding sequence is TGTGCCAGCAGCCAAGAAGACGAGGGTAATGAGCAGTTCTTC. Translating gives CASSQEDEGNEQFF.

The chain carries TRBV4-3 and TRBJ2-7, with D tentatively TRBD1 or TRBD2 (5 bases each). The CDR3 extends over 15 amino acids. V lost 2 bases to trimming and J lost 4 bases, with 15 bases between them. The germline V gene has CDR1 LGHNA and CDR2 YSLEER. For the CDR3, the DNA is TGCGCCAGCAGCCAACTCGGGACGGTACCTTACGAGCAGTACTTC. It specifies CASSQLGTVPYEQYF.

This clone was counted a few times. Here the CDR3 reads CASSLIPPGQEPGANVLTF. The CDR3 nucleotides read TGTGCCAGCAGCTTAATTCCCCCGGGACAGGAACCTGGGGCCAACGTCCTGACTTTC. J is TRBJ2-6 and V is TRBV7-3, with TRBD1 identical over 8 bases. Germline trimming cut 1 base from V and 2 bases from J; bases unmatched to any gene: 10. The germline gives CDR1 SGHTA, CDR2 FQGTGA. The CDR3 totals 19 residues.

The CDR3 sequence: CASSMGQGGGGYTF. In DNA, the CDR3 is TGTGCCAGCAGCATGGGACAGGGAGGCGGTGGCTACACCTTC. The V gene is TRBV7-2, the J gene TRBJ1-2; 9 bases match TRBD1. The CDR3 totals 14 residues. Losses at the gene ends were 5 bases for V and 7 bases for J; bases not matched to a gene: 8. Germline V gene data show CDR1 as SGHTA and CDR2 as FQGNSA. Full variable domain (outside the CDR3, taken from reference TRBV7-2 and TRBJ1-2): GAGVSQSPSNKVTEKGKDVELRCDPISGHTALYWYRQSLGQGLEFLIYFQGNSAPDKSGLPSDRFSAERTGGSVSTLTIQRTQQEDSAVYLCASSMGQGGGGYTFGSGTRLTVV.

The CDR3 sequence: CAISGGETYEQYF. The DNA of the CDR3 is TGTGCCATCTCTGGAGGGGAAACCTACGAGCAGTACTTC. The chain joins TRBV10-3 to TRBJ2-7, with D perhaps matching TRBD2 (6 bases). V was clipped by 8 bases and J by 2 bases, with 13 bases between them. The CDR3 consists of 13 residues. Germline lookup yields CDR1 ENHRY and CDR2 SYGVKD.

This chain uses TRBV30 with TRBJ2-5; D not certain. There are 10 residues in the CDR3. Germline V gene lookup returns CDR1 GTSNPN and CDR2 SVGIG (reference sequence). V lost 8 bases and J 5 bases, leaving 9 bases between the germline ends. DNA for the CDR3: TGTGCCGAGGCCCGGGAGACCCAGTACTTC. This sequence encodes CAEARETQYF.

The V call is TRBV5-1, the J call TRBJ2-7, with D possibly being TRBD1 (5 bases). This CDR3 contains 14 residues. The ends were cut back, 6 bases at V and 3 bases at J, with 16 bases in the middle. Germline CDR1 is SGHRS and CDR2 is YFSETQ. The CDR3 is CASKSQGFVYEQYF. The CDR3 DNA follows: TGCGCCAGCAAATCTCAGGGATTCGTCTACGAGCAGTACTTC.

V is TRBV5-6 and J is TRBJ2-5, with TRBD1 matching over 8 bases. Germline CDR1 and CDR2: SGHDT and YYEEEE. The CDR3 covers 14 residues. The J segment lost 0 bases and the V segment lost 4 bases, leaving 2 bases of the junction unmatched. CDR3 sequence: CASSKGQDQETQYF. The CDR3 bases are TGTGCCAGCAGCAAGGGACAGGACCAAGAGACCCAGTACTTC.